These 24 T cell receptor beta chains were sequenced from one sample in a study of PD-L1 blockade in urothelial cancer. Time point indicated: peripheral blood 6 weeks after treatment start. Sequencing was performed with immunoSEQ multiplex PCR; in TCRdb, only in-frame clones are kept and a portion is missing. Of more than 95,000 clones listed, roughly 89% are singletons. Specimen: PBMCs, collected around atezolizumab (anti-PD-L1) treatment. The receptors come from a man between 60 and 75 years old with urothelial cancer.

The DNA for the CDR3 is TGTGCCAGCAGTTACTCGAGGCCGATCAAGGGGTGCTGCAATGAGCAGTTCTTC. Amino acid sequence: CASSYSRPIKGCCNEQFF. V is TRBV6-7 and J is TRBJ2-1, with D possibly matching TRBD1 (5 bases). TRBV6-7 is an open reading frame whose function is uncertain. Trimming removed 0 bases from V and 6 bases from J, with 21 bases in between. The CDR3 consists of 18 residues.

The chain has TRBV10-3 and TRBJ1-1, with TRBD1 matching over 10 bases. The ends lost 5 bases at V and 3 bases at J; junction bases unmatched: 3. The CDR3 covers 14 residues. Germline V gene sequence: CDR1 ENHRY, CDR2 SYGVKD. Here the CDR3 DNA reads TGTGCCATCAGTACCGGGACAGGGGACACTGAAGCTTTCTTT. Its translation: CAISTGTGDTEAFF.

J is TRBJ1-1 and V is TRBV7-9; a possible D gene is TRBD1 (6 bases). Trimming cost V 5 bases and J 5 bases, with 12 bases left between them. This CDR3 has 13 amino acids. Germline-derived CDR1 and CDR2 are SEHNR and FQNEAQ (reference sequence). The CDR3 sequence is CASSLQGETEAFF. The DNA for the CDR3 is TGTGCCAGCAGCCTACAGGGAGAAACTGAAGCTTTCTTT.

The V call is TRBV4-2, the J call TRBJ2-2, with TRBD2 identical over 12 bases. J gave up 0 bases and V 6 bases, and 5 bases lay outside the gene matches. The length of the CDR3 is 17 residues. The V gene's germline CDR1 is LGHNA and CDR2 YNFKEQ. The chain's CDR3 is CASREWTSGANTGELFF. In nucleotides, the CDR3 is TGTGCCAGCAGGGAATGGACTAGCGGGGCGAACACCGGGGAGCTGTTTTTT.

This clone has only a few counts. This chain uses TRBV7-2 with TRBJ1-5, with D tentatively TRBD1 (6 bases). This CDR3 has 14 amino acids. From germline, CDR1 is SGHTA and CDR2 FQGNSA. Trimming took off 2 bases at V and 6 bases at J, with 11 bases between the two ends. The CDR3 reads CASSLQGLGQPQHF. CDR3 DNA sequence: TGTGCCAGCAGCTTACAGGGGTTGGGTCAGCCCCAGCATTTT.

This chain links TRBV5-6 with TRBJ1-5; D not resolved. The V gene's germline CDR1 is SGHDT and CDR2 YYEEEE. Trimming left V 1 base short and J 9 bases short, with 14 bases between. The CDR3 is 14 residues long. The CDR3, as DNA: TGTGCCAGCAGCTTGTGGTCAGCGCAAGGGCCCCAGCATTTT. Its protein is CASSLWSAQGPQHF.

The CDR3 spells CASSTTSGGWEQYF. As DNA, the CDR3 is TGTGCCAGCAGCACGACTAGCGGGGGGTGGGAGCAGTACTTC. V and J are TRBV28 and TRBJ2-7; 13 positions agree with TRBD2. V lost 6 bases and J lost 7; bases outside the gene matches: 6. Looked up from germline, CDR1 is MDHEN and CDR2 is SYDVKM. CDR3 length: 14 amino acids.

The gene calls are TRBV6-1 and TRBJ2-7; 10 nucleotides align to TRBD1. CDR1 and CDR2 from the germline V gene are MNHNS and SASEGT. Trimming took 8 bases from V and 1 from J; bases not matched to a gene: 8. The CDR3 totals 15 residues. DNA for the CDR3: TGTGCCAGCCGTCTCGGACAGGGGGAATCCTACGAGCAGTACTTC. Translated, it gives CASRLGQGESYEQYF.

The CDR3: CASSFGQGKIDTQYF. The CDR3 bases are TGTGCCAGCAGTTTTGGGCAGGGGAAAATAGATACGCAGTATTTT. The V gene is TRBV6-6, the J gene TRBJ2-3; possible D gene TRBD1, 6 bases. The CDR3 has 15 residues. Germline CDR1 reads MNHNY; CDR2 reads SVGAGI (reference sequence). With 4 bases removed from V and 5 bases from J, the gap between germline ends came to 16 bases.

The chain links TRBV18 to TRBJ1-1; TRBD1 aligns across 9 bases. CDR1 KGHSH and CDR2 LQKENI come from the germline V gene. V lost 8 bases, J lost 4 bases, and 5 bases stayed unmatched. The CDR3 is 13 amino acids. CDR3 bases: TGTGCCAGCGCGGGGACAGGGTTCACTGAAGCTTTCTTT. Translation: CASAGTGFTEAFF.

In nucleotides, the CDR3 is TGTGCCAGCAGCCAAGACCTAAGAGGCTCCGAGCAGTACTTC. Protein: CASSQDLRGSEQYF. This chain uses TRBV14 with TRBJ2-7; D unclear. This CDR3 has 14 residues. The V gene lost 0 bases and the J gene lost 6 bases, with 12 bases spanning the gap. Germline lookup yields CDR1 SGHDN and CDR2 FVKESK.

The rearrangement uses TRBV6-6 and TRBJ2-4, with 9 positions matching TRBD1. Germline-derived CDR1 and CDR2 are MNHNY and SVGAGI (reference sequence). The CDR3 totals 11 residues. V was clipped by 4 bases and J by 15 bases; unmatched bases: 4. For the CDR3, the DNA is TGTGCCAGCAGTTTAGGGACAGGGTTGTACTTC. It specifies CASSLGTGLYF.

This sequence joins TRBV5-1 and TRBJ1-6; maybe TRBD1 (6 bases). The germline V and J ends were trimmed by 4 bases and 10 bases, with 21 bases remaining between them. CDR3 length: 16 amino acids. Germline V CDR1 and CDR2: SGHRS, YFSETQ. The CDR3 nucleotides are TGCGCCAGCAGCGAACAGGGCGATGGGGGCGTCTCACCCCTCCACTTT. This sequence encodes CASSEQGDGGVSPLHF.

This chain uses TRBV5-1 with TRBJ2-3, with 13 bases lining up with TRBD2. CDR3 size: 16 residues. J gave up 3 bases and V 3 bases, and 4 bases lay outside the gene matches. Germline V CDR1 and CDR2: SGHRS, YFSETQ. The CDR3 DNA is TGCGCCAGCAGCTCTTCGACTAGCGGGGGGACAGATACGCAGTATTTT. It specifies CASSSSTSGGTDTQYF.

This chain connects TRBV12-5 to TRBJ1-3; D is uncertain. Germline V gene data show CDR1 as LGHNT and CDR2 as FRNRAP. V gave up 4 bases and J gave up 0 bases, with 13 bases separating them. CDR3 length: 16 amino acids. CDR3 region: CASGSGPVLSGNTIYF. The CDR3 DNA follows: TGTGCTAGTGGTTCAGGTCCGGTTCTCTCTGGAAACACCATATATTTT.

This rearrangement joins TRBV19 to TRBJ2-2; the D is unclear. Trimming stripped 5 bases from V and 4 bases from J, with 8 bases between. Germline loops: CDR1 LNHDA, CDR2 SQIVND (reference sequence). The CDR3 is 13 amino acids. CDR3 loop: CASSRQITGELFF. The CDR3 DNA sequence: TGTGCCAGTAGTCGTCAGATCACCGGGGAGCTGTTTTTT.

This chain uses TRBV27 with TRBJ2-5; no clear D. The CDR3 length is 15 residues. Germline V CDR1 and CDR2: MNHEY, SMNVEV (reference sequence). The V end lost 1 base, the J end lost 5 bases, and 14 bases lay between the germline ends. Here the CDR3 reads CASSLFGATRETQYF. CDR3 sequence (DNA): TGTGCCAGCAGTTTATTCGGAGCCACTCGGGAGACCCAGTACTTC.

The DNA for the CDR3 is TGTGCCAGTAGTATAGGCGGTGGTCCAGCGGGGGGGTACAATGAGCAGTTCTTC. Encoded protein: CASSIGGGPAGGYNEQFF. The chain uses TRBV19 and TRBJ2-1; 10 bases agree with TRBD2. Germline assignment: CDR1 LNHDA and CDR2 SQIVND (reference sequence). This CDR3 has 18 amino acids. The J segment lost 4 bases and the V segment lost 1 base, leaving 10 bases of the junction unmatched.

V usage is TRBV27 and J usage is TRBJ2-7, with 8 bases aligning to TRBD1. Germline V lookup: CDR1 MNHEY, CDR2 SMNVEV (reference sequence). There are 16 residues in the CDR3. Losses at the gene ends were 1 base for V and 4 bases for J; bases not matched to a gene: 9. CDR3 in amino acids: CASSLYRGTGGYEQYF. DNA of the CDR3: TGTGCCAGCAGTTTATACCGTGGGACAGGTGGGTACGAGCAGTACTTC.

The gene calls are TRBV28 and TRBJ1-1; a weak D match, TRBD1 (6 bases). CDR1 MDHEN and CDR2 SYDVKM come from the germline V gene. The CDR3 is made up of 13 amino acids. Trimming left V 3 bases short and J 9 bases short, with 14 bases between. CDR3 sequence: CASSFNRADQAFF. Written as DNA, the CDR3 is TGTGCCAGCAGTTTCAACAGGGCCGACCAAGCTTTCTTT.

DNA of the CDR3: TGTGCCAGCTCACAGACAGGGGTTGACACTGAAGCTTTCTTT. Translation: CASSQTGVDTEAFF. The V call is TRBV18, the J call TRBJ1-1; 8 nucleotides align to TRBD1. Germline trimming cut 4 bases from V and 3 bases from J; bases unmatched to any gene: 4. The germline V gene encodes CDR1 KGHSH and CDR2 LQKENI. This CDR3 spans 14 amino acids.

The chain is built from TRBV5-1 and TRBJ1-6, with 9 bases that match TRBD1. This CDR3 contains 16 residues. The ends lost 0 bases at V and 6 bases at J; junction bases unmatched: 4. Germline CDR1 is SGHRS and CDR2 is YFSETQ. The chain's CDR3 is CASSLEGQGGNSPLHF. CDR3 coding DNA: TGCGCCAGCAGCTTGGAGGGACAGGGCGGTAATTCACCCCTCCACTTT.

This chain links TRBV11-3 with TRBJ1-6, with 7 bases aligning to TRBD1. V trimming: 2 bases; J trimming: 7 bases; junction bases outside the gene matches: 2. CDR3 length: 14 residues. The germline V gene has CDR1 SGHNT and CDR2 YENEEA. The CDR3 loop is CASSLSGQNSPLHF. In nucleotides, the CDR3 is TGTGCCAGCAGCTTATCGGGACAGAATTCACCCCTCCACTTT.

V usage is TRBV5-1 and J usage is TRBJ1-1; perhaps TRBD1 as D (5 bases). The CDR3 runs 14 residues. V lost 1 base and J 4 bases, leaving 11 bases between the germline ends. Germline V gives CDR1 SGHRS, CDR2 YFSETQ. CDR3 residues: CASSLLGGSTEAFF. In DNA, the CDR3 is TGCGCCAGCAGCTTGTTGGGGGGGAGCACTGAAGCTTTCTTT.